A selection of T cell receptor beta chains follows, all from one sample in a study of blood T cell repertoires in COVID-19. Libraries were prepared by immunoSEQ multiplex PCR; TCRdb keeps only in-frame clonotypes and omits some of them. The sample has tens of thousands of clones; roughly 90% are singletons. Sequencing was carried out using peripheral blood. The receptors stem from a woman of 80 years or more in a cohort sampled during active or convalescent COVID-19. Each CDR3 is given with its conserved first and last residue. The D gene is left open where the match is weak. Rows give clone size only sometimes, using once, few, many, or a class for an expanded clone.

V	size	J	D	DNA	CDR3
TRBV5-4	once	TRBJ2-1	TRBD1	TGTGCCAGCAGTCTGGACAGGGACTCCTACAATGAGCAGTTCTTC	CASSLDRDSYNEQFF
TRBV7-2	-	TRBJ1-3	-	TGTGCCAGCAGCTTATCGTCAGGGACTGGAAACACCATATATTTT	CASSLSSGTGNTIYF
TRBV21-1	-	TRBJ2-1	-	TGTGCCAGCAGCAAACTCAGGACTAGCGGGAACTATGAGCAGTTCTTC	CASSKLRTSGNYEQFF
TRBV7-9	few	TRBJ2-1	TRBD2	TGTGCCAGCAGCCCCGGCTTCAGACTAGCCCGGTTCGATGAGCAGTTCTTC	CASSPGFRLARFDEQFF
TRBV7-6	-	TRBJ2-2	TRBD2	TGTGCCAGCAGCTTAGAAGCGGGGGGGCGTTCCGGGGAGCTGTTTTTT	CASSLEAGGRSGELFF
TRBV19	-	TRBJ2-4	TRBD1	TGTGCCACCTCAAGACAGGGTGAAAACATTCAGTACTTC	CATSRQGENIQYF
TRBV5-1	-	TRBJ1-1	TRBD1	TGCGCCAGCAGCTTCCCCGGGACAGGGGAAGCTTTCTTT	CASSFPGTGEAFF
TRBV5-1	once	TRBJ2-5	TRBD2	TGCGCCAGCAGCCTTGAGGGGACTAGCGTAGGAGAGACCCAGTACTTC	CASSLEGTSVGETQYF
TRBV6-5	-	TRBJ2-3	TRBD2	TGTGCCAGCAGTTCCTGGCGGGGGGGCCCAGATACGCAGTATTTT	CASSSWRGGPDTQYF
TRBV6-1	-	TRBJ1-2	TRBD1	TGTGCCAGCAGTGAAGGGGGACAGGACTACTATGGCTACACCTTC	CASSEGGQDYYGYTF
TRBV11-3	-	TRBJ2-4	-	TGTGCCAGCAGCTGGGAGGTGGTTAACAAAAACATTCAGTACTTC	CASSWEVVNKNIQYF
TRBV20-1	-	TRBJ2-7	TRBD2	TGCAGTGCTAGTGGGAGGGCCACTAACGAGCAGTACTTC	CSASGRATNEQYF
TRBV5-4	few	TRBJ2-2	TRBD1	TGTGCCAGCAGCGGCCGGGACAGGGGCCAAGTACGGGGCACCGGGGAGCTGTTTTTT	CASSGRDRGQVRGTGELFF
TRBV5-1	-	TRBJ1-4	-	TGCGCCAGCAGCTTGCGGGGGGATCGTGCAACTAATGAAAAACTGTTTTTT	CASSLRGDRATNEKLFF
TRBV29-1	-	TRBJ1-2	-	TGCAGCGTTGATCCAGGGTTCGGCTATGGCTACACCTTC	CSVDPGFGYGYTF
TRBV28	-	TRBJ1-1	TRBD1	TGTGCCAGCAGTCGACGATTGGGACAGGGGGCGTCAGCTTTCTTT	CASSRRLGQGASAFF
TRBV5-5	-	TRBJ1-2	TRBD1	TGTGCCAGCAGCTTTCAGGACAGGGCCGGCTACACCTTC	CASSFQDRAGYTF
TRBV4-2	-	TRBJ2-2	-	TGTGCCAGCAGCAGCAGGACTAACACGAACACCGGGGAGCTGTTTTTT	CASSSRTNTNTGELFF
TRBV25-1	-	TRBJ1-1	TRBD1	TGTGCCAGCAGTGAGGGGACAGTCGGAAACACTGAAGCTTTCTTT	CASSEGTVGNTEAFF
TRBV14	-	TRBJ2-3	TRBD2	TGTGCCAGCAGCCAAGGTTCAACTAGCGGGGGTTTAGATACGCAGTATTTT	CASSQGSTSGGLDTQYF
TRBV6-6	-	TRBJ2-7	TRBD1	TGTGCCAGCAGTTACTTGGGACAGAACTACGAGCAGTACTTC	CASSYLGQNYEQYF
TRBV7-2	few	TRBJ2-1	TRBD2	TGTGCCAGCAGCTTGGGACTAGCGGGAGGTAGGACCTACAATGAGCAGTTCTTC	CASSLGLAGGRTYNEQFF
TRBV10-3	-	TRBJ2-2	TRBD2	TGTGCCACCAACCCCGGGACTAGCGTCACCGGGGAGCTGTTTTTT	CATNPGTSVTGELFF
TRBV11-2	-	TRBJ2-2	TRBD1	TGTGCCAGCAGCTTTACAGGGGGCACCGGGGAGCTGTTTTTT	CASSFTGGTGELFF
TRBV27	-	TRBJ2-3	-	TGTGCCAGCAGTCACGAGGCGTCGCCGCAGTATTTT	CASSHEASPQYF
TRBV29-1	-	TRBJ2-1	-	TGCAGCGTTGGAGGTGCCAATGAGCAGTTCTTC	CSVGGANEQFF
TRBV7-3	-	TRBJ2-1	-	TGTGCCAGCAGCTTAACGTCAGGGGACCATGAGCAGTTCTTC	CASSLTSGDHEQFF
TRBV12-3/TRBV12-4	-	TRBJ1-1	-	TGTGCCAGCAGTTTACACTCGAACACTGAAGCTTTCTTT	CASSLHSNTEAFF
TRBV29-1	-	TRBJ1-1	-	TGCAGCGTTGGAGGACTGTATGACACTGAAGCTTTCTTT	CSVGGLYDTEAFF
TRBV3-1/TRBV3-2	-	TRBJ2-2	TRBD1	TGTGCCAGCCGCGAGGGGGCGGTCGCCGGGGAGCTGTTTTTT	CASREGAVAGELFF
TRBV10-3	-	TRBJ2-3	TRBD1	TGTGCCACCACCCCGGGACAGGGGAGCGCGCAGTATTTT	CATTPGQGSAQYF